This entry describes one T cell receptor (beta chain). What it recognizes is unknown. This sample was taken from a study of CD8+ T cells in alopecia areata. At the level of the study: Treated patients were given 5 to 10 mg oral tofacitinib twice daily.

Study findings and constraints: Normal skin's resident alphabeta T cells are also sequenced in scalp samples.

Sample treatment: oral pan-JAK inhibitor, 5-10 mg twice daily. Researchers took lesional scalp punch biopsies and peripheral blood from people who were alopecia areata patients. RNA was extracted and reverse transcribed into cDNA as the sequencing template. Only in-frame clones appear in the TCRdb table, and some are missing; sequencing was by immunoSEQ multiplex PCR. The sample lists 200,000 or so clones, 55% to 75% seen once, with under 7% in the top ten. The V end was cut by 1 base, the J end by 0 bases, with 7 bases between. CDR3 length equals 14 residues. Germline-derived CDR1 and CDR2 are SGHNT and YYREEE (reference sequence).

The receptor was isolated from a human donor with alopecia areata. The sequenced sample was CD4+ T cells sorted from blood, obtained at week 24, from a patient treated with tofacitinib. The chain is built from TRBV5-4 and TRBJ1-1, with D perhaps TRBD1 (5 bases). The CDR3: CASSLQGVNTEAFF. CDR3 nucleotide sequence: TGTGCCAGCAGCTTGCAAGGGGTGAACACTGAAGCTTTCTTT.